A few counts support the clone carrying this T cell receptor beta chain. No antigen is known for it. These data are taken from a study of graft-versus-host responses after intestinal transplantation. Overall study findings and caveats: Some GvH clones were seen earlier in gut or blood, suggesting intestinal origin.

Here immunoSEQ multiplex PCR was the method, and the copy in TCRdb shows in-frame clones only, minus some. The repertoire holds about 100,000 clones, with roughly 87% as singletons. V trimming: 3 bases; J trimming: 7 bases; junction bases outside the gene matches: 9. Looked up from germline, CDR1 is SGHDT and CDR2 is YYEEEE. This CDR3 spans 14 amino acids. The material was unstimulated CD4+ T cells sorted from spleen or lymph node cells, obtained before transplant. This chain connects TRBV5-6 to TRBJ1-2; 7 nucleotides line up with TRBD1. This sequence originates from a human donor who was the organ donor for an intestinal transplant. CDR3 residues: CASSSYTGVGGYTF. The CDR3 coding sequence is TGTGCCAGCAGCTCCTATACAGGGGTGGGTGGCTACACCTTC.